This T cell receptor (beta chain) was recorded in a study of cytomegalovirus exposure and HLA in healthy donors. Trimming removed 3 bases from V and 16 bases from J; junction bases left unmatched: 2. The CDR3 extends over 12 amino acids. Germline-derived CDR1 and CDR2 are LNHNV and YYDKDF (reference sequence). A multiplex PCR was run with 60 Vbeta primers and 13 Jbeta primers. The protocol was immunoSEQ multiplex PCR, while the TCRdb copy is restricted to in-frame clones and leaves out a portion. The record lists fewer than 150,000 clones, of which the ten most abundant hold 2.7%. This receptor was identified in a middle-aged man in good health and CMV-seronegative. Sequencing was performed on PBMCs. V is TRBV15 and J is TRBJ1-6; 11 bases agree with TRBD1. CDR3 nucleotide sequence: TGTGCCACCAGCAGGGACAGGGGGCTTCTCCACTTT. Its translation: CATSRDRGLLHF.